These 30 T cell receptor beta chains were all obtained from the same sample, sequenced in a study of T cells in Graves' hyperthyroidism and ophthalmopathy. Amplification of TCR beta CDR3 regions was performed using RNA transcripts as template. First-round RT-PCR targeting the TCR CDR3 was performed with the HTBI primer set. TCRdb independently ran MiXCR on the multiplex PCR reads; one entry per CDR3 protein. The table records roughly 400,000 distinct CDR3 sequences, roughly an eighth of them present only once. Sequenced input: blood. These receptors were collected from a man aged 50 to 60 with Graves' ophthalmopathy.

At least ten counts were recorded for this clonotype. The chain links TRBV27 to TRBJ1-4; D gene unclear. CDR1 MNHEY and CDR2 SMNVEV come from the germline V gene (reference sequence). The V end was cut by 5 bases, the J end by 5 bases, with 12 bases between. The CDR3 has 14 residues. The chain's CDR3 is CASSLAGPNEKLFF. The CDR3 coding sequence is TGTGCCAGCAGTCTCGCGGGTCCCAATGAAAAACTGTTTTTT.

This clonotype occurred many times. The CDR3 DNA sequence: TGTGCCAGCAGTACACTCAGGGGAGGCACAGATACGCAGTATTTT. This gives the protein CASSTLRGGTDTQYF. This chain uses TRBV6-1 with TRBJ2-3; TRBD1 might be the D (6 bases). V shed 5 bases and J shed 1 base, with 13 bases lying between them. This CDR3 is built from 15 residues. Per the germline V gene, CDR1 is MNHNS and CDR2 is SASEGT.

This chain joins TRBV12-3 or TRBV12-4 and TRBJ2-1; D gene unclear. This CDR3 region has 13 residues. V was cut by 6 bases and J by 4 bases, with 10 bases left in between. CDR3 nucleotide sequence: TGTGCCAGCAGCACCCGGAGATACAATGAGCAGTTCTTC. Amino acids: CASSTRRYNEQFF.

Details on this clonotype: A clone one base away is much larger, so this may be a read error. This chain connects TRBV7-9 to TRBJ1-4; tentatively, D is TRBD1 (5 bases). Germline V gene sequence: CDR1 SEHNR, CDR2 FQNEAQ (reference sequence). V lost 5 bases and J lost 3, with 16 bases in between. The CDR3 is 16 amino acids. CDR3 sequence reads: CASSHSGGSANEKLFF. CDR3 bases: TGTGCCAGCAGCCATAGCGGGGGAAGTGCTAATGAAAAACTGTTTTTT.

This clonotype occurred a few times. This may be a read error, as it is one base from a much larger clone. This chain connects TRBV3-1 to TRBJ2-2; D may correspond to TRBD1 or TRBD2 (5 bases each). V was cut by 2 bases and J by 4 bases, with 11 bases left in between. The CDR3 spans 15 residues. Germline values: CDR1 LGHDT, CDR2 YNNKEL (reference sequence). The CDR3 coding sequence is TGTGCCAGCAGCCAATCAGGGAGCGTCACCGGGGAGCTGTTTTTT. Encoded protein: CASSQSGSVTGELFF.

In its sample, this clonotype was seen many times. The chain employs TRBV15 and TRBJ2-1, with D possibly called TRBD1 or TRBD2 (5 bases each). This CDR3 has 16 residues. Germline CDR1 reads LNHNV; CDR2 reads YYDKDF (reference sequence). Trimming left V 2 bases short and J 0 bases short, with 11 bases between. CDR3 DNA: TGTGCCACCAGCAGATACGGGACCATCTCCTACAATGAGCAGTTCTTC. Its translation: CATSRYGTISYNEQFF. Full variable domain (missing parts from reference TRBV15 and TRBJ2-1): DAMVIQNPRYQVTQFGKPVTLSCSQTLNHNVMYWYQQKSSQAPKLLFHYYDKDFNNEADTPDNFQSRRPNTSFCFLDIRSPGLGDTAMYLCATSRYGTISYNEQFFGPGTRLTVL.

This clonotype showed up many times. The chain combines TRBV12-3 or TRBV12-4 with TRBJ1-2; possible D gene TRBD1, 6 bases. Trimming took off 2 bases at V and 8 bases at J, with 18 bases between the two ends. The length of the CDR3 is 15 residues. Here the CDR3 reads CASSLKIGGPGGYTF. In nucleotides, the CDR3 is TGTGCCAGCAGTTTAAAGATAGGGGGGCCTGGAGGCTACACCTTC.

The sample holds a few counts of this clonotype. This may be a read error, as it is one base from a much larger clone. The V gene is TRBV30, the J gene TRBJ1-1, with 10 bases aligning to TRBD1. Germline V gene sequence: CDR1 GTSNPN, CDR2 SVGIG (reference sequence). The CDR3 sequence is 18 residues long. The CDR3 here is CAWSLPDRGGILVTEALF. The CDR3 nucleotides are TGTGCCTGGAGTCTCCCGGACAGGGGGGGGATTTTGGTCACTGAAGCTCTCTTT.

This clonotype was observed many times. The gene calls are TRBV3-1 and TRBJ1-3; D gene unclear. The germline CDR1 and CDR2 sequences are LGHDT and YNNKEL (reference sequence). V was cut by 4 bases and J by 7 bases, with 8 bases left in between. The CDR3 length is 12 residues. CDR3 sequence reads: CASSRGDNTIYF. CDR3 bases: TGTGCCAGCAGCCGTGGAGATAACACCATATATTTT.

The V gene is TRBV4-1, the J gene TRBJ2-2; D perhaps matches TRBD1 (6 bases). Trimming shortened V by 0 bases and J by 4 bases, and 15 bases separated the two germline ends. CDR1 is MGHRA and CDR2 is YSYEKL in the germline V gene. The CDR3 contains 17 residues. The CDR3 DNA follows: TGCGCCAGCAGCCAAGATTCATGGGGGCTCGGCACCGGGGAGCTGTTTTTT. Its protein is CASSQDSWGLGTGELFF.

Many counts were recorded for this clonotype. The chain has TRBV19 and TRBJ1-5, with 8 bases aligning to TRBD1. The CDR3 has 15 amino acids. Trimming cost V 6 bases and J 5 bases; bases outside gene matches: 9. Germline V gene sequence: CDR1 LNHDA, CDR2 SQIVND (reference sequence). The DNA for the CDR3 is TGTGCCAGTAGCAACATCGGGACAGGCGATCAGCCCCAGCATTTT. Its protein product is CASSNIGTGDQPQHF.

This clonotype appeared many times. J is TRBJ2-5 and V is TRBV12-3 or TRBV12-4; tentatively, D is TRBD2 (7 bases). V was trimmed by 6 bases and J by 4 bases, leaving 21 bases between them. The CDR3 length is 16 residues. Written as DNA, the CDR3 is TGTGCCAGCAGACAAAGAGGGGGGGGGGAGAGAGAGACCCAGTACTTC. It specifies CASRQRGGGERETQYF.

This clonotype was observed many times. The V call is TRBV5-4, the J call TRBJ2-7; 13 nucleotides align to TRBD2. Germline V CDR1 and CDR2: SGHNT, YYREEE (reference sequence). The CDR3 extends over 16 amino acids. Losses at the gene ends were 4 bases for V and 2 bases for J; bases not matched to a gene: 6. The CDR3 sequence: CASSAYTSGRAYEQYF. In DNA, the CDR3 is TGTGCCAGCAGCGCCTATACTAGCGGGAGGGCCTACGAGCAGTACTTC.

There are many counts of this clonotype. CDR3 in amino acids: CASSPIGDSTDTQYF. CDR3 nucleotide sequence: TGTGCCAGCTCACCCATTGGCGATAGCACAGATACGCAGTATTTT. The chain links TRBV18 to TRBJ2-3; D remains ambiguous. Germline loops: CDR1 KGHSH, CDR2 LQKENI. There are 15 residues in the CDR3. V was pared by 3 bases and J by 0 bases, with 10 bases between.

This clonotype was counted at least ten times. The chain combines TRBV3-1 with TRBJ1-1, with 8 bases identical to TRBD1. Per the germline V gene, CDR1 is LGHDT and CDR2 is YNNKEL (reference sequence). The CDR3 has 15 residues. The V and J ends lost 7 bases and 5 bases, in that order; junction bases with no gene match: 12. CDR3 sequence: CASTFRAGGLTEAFF. In DNA form, the CDR3 reads TGTGCCAGCACCTTCCGGGCAGGGGGCTTGACTGAAGCTTTCTTT.

The rearrangement links TRBV19 to TRBJ2-7; D possibly corresponds to TRBD1 (6 bases). There are 14 residues in the CDR3. The V end was cut by 6 bases, the J end by 3 bases, with 15 bases between. The germline V gene has CDR1 LNHDA and CDR2 SQIVND (reference sequence). The CDR3 protein is CASSGTYGLYEQYF. The CDR3 coding sequence is TGTGCCAGTAGCGGGACATATGGCCTCTACGAGCAGTACTTC. Full variable domain (outside the CDR3, taken from reference TRBV19 and TRBJ2-7): DGGITQSPKYLFRKEGQNVTLSCEQNLNHDAMYWYRQDPGQGLRLIYYSQIVNDFQKGDIAEGYSVSREKKESFPLTVTSAQKNPTAFYLCASSGTYGLYEQYFGPGTRLTVT.

This clonotype appeared many times. V gene TRBV28 combines with J gene TRBJ1-2; D is unclear. Trimming took 5 bases from V and 4 from J, leaving 14 bases between them. Germline assignment: CDR1 MDHEN and CDR2 SYDVKM. The CDR3 length is 14 residues. CDR3 in amino acids: CASSLTTEAYGYTF. The CDR3 region has the DNA TGTGCCAGCAGTCTAACAACCGAGGCCTATGGCTACACCTTC.

This clonotype has a count of ten or more. The rearrangement uses TRBV12-3 or TRBV12-4 and TRBJ2-7; D perhaps matches TRBD1 (6 bases). Trimming took 5 bases from V and 4 from J, leaving 18 bases between them. The CDR3 contains 15 residues. The CDR3 coding sequence is TGTGCCAGCAGTACGTGGGACACGGCCGCGTACGAGCAGTACTTC. Amino acid sequence: CASSTWDTAAYEQYF.

This clonotype was seen at least ten times. V is TRBV3-1 and J is TRBJ2-1; the D is unclear. The CDR3 spans 12 residues. Trimming took 4 bases from V and 7 from J, leaving 8 bases between them. The germline V gene encodes CDR1 LGHDT and CDR2 YNNKEL (reference sequence). CDR3 coding DNA: TGTGCCAGCAGCCCAAAGATTAATGAGCAGTTCTTC. This sequence encodes CASSPKINEQFF.

This clonotype was seen repeatedly, ten times or more. The chain has TRBV20-1 and TRBJ2-2; perhaps TRBD1 as D (5 bases). The CDR3 is 13 amino acids. Germline lookup yields CDR1 DFQATT and CDR2 SNEGSKA (reference sequence). V was cut by 4 bases and J by 4 bases, with 10 bases left in between. CDR3 protein: CSAISTGTGELFF. The DNA for the CDR3 is TGCAGTGCTATCAGTACAGGCACCGGGGAGCTGTTTTTT.

This clonotype was detected many times. This chain connects TRBV6-1 to TRBJ2-7; D ambiguous. This CDR3 has 13 amino acids. Trimming pared 6 bases from V and 4 bases from J, leaving 13 bases between. The V gene's germline CDR1 is MNHNS and CDR2 SASEGT. The DNA of the CDR3 is TGTGCCAGCAGAGAACGGCTGGGATACGAGCAGTACTTC. It translates to CASRERLGYEQYF.

There are many counts of this clonotype. As DNA, the CDR3 is TGTGCCACCAGCAGAGCTCCCGGAGAGGCCTACGAGCAGTACTTC. It yields the protein CATSRAPGEAYEQYF. This chain connects TRBV15 to TRBJ2-7, with D hard to call. V lost 1 base and J 2 bases, leaving 12 bases between the germline ends. The germline V gene encodes CDR1 LNHNV and CDR2 YYDKDF (reference sequence). The CDR3 sequence is 15 residues long.

The V gene is TRBV5-1, the J gene TRBJ1-1, with 7 nucleotides matching TRBD1. The CDR3 is 14 amino acids. V lost 6 bases, J lost 2 bases, and 7 bases stayed unmatched. Germline-derived CDR1 and CDR2 are SGHRS and YFSETQ. CDR3 DNA sequence: TGCGCCAGCACCCCCGGGACAGCTAACACTGAAGCTTTCTTT. Its translation: CASTPGTANTEAFF.

This clonotype was found many times. The chain uses TRBV20-1 and TRBJ1-1; no firm D call. From germline, CDR1 is DFQATT and CDR2 SNEGSKA (reference sequence). V was pared by 0 bases and J by 0 bases, with 11 bases between. The CDR3 covers 15 residues. CDR3 coding DNA: TGCAGTGCTAGAGATGGAGCAGGAGTGAACACTGAAGCTTTCTTT. As protein: CSARDGAGVNTEAFF.

The chain combines TRBV7-9 with TRBJ1-2; 9 bases are a match to TRBD1. Germline assignment: CDR1 SEHNR and CDR2 FQNEAQ (reference sequence). The CDR3 has 15 amino acids. Trimming removed 5 bases from V and 3 bases from J; junction bases left unmatched: 7. CDR3 nucleotide sequence: TGTGCCAGCAGCCTCCCGACAGGGGGGGACTATGGCTACACCTTC. Translated, it gives CASSLPTGGDYGYTF.

This clonotype was seen ten or more times. The genes are TRBV28 and TRBJ2-7, with D perhaps matching TRBD1 (6 bases). The germline V and J ends were trimmed by 6 bases and 0 bases, with 12 bases remaining between them. The CDR3 length is 14 residues. CDR1 and CDR2 from the germline V gene are MDHEN and SYDVKM. CDR3 residues: CASRDSLRSYEQYF. As DNA, the CDR3 is TGTGCCAGCAGGGACAGTCTGCGCTCCTACGAGCAGTACTTC.

The sample holds a few counts of this clonotype. CDR3 coding DNA: TGCAGTGCCCCATGGCGGGAGTCGGGCGGGGAGCTGTTTTTT. Translating gives CSAPWRESGGELFF. The chain employs TRBV20-1 and TRBJ2-2; 7 bases line up with TRBD2. Germline lookup yields CDR1 DFQATT and CDR2 SNEGSKA (reference sequence). CDR3 length: 14 residues. V shed 6 bases and J 7 bases; nucleotides not matched to a gene: 11.

A word on this clonotype: Compared with germline, one end of the junction differs, possibly owing to a read error. The V and J genes are TRBV10-1 and TRBJ1-1; weak D call: TRBD1 (6 bases). CDR1 is WNHNN and CDR2 is SYGVQD in the germline V gene (reference sequence). The CDR3 is 12 residues long. In DNA, the CDR3 is TGTGCCAGCAGCTTTACCAGGGGAGGAGCTTTCTTT. Translating gives CASSFTRGGAFF.

This clonotype was counted between two and nine times. The chain has TRBV15 and TRBJ2-5; TRBD2 aligns across 7 bases. CDR1 and CDR2 from the germline V gene are LNHNV and YYDKDF (reference sequence). V was pared by 0 bases and J by 0 bases, with 1 base of the junction left unmatched. CDR3 size: 15 residues. The DNA of the CDR3 is TGTGCCACCAGCAGAGATCGGGGGGACCAAGAGACCCAGTACTTC. This codes for CATSRDRGDQETQYF.

The chain combines TRBV7-2 with TRBJ2-7; 7 nucleotides agree with TRBD2. The CDR3 contains 15 residues. CDR1 and CDR2 from the germline V gene are SGHTA and FQGNSA. After removal of 4 bases from V and 0 bases from J, the junction contained 6 bases not matched to a gene. CDR3 sequence: CASSSKWTSSYEQYF. CDR3 nucleotides: TGTGCCAGCAGCTCAAAGTGGACTAGCTCCTACGAGCAGTACTTC. Using reference TRBV7-2 and TRBJ2-7 for the parts outside the CDR3, the full variable domain is GAGVSQSPSNKVTEKGKDVELRCDPISGHTALYWYRQSLGQGLEFLIYFQGNSAPDKSGLPSDRFSAERTGGSVSTLTIQRTQQEDSAVYLCASSSKWTSSYEQYFGPGTRLTVT.